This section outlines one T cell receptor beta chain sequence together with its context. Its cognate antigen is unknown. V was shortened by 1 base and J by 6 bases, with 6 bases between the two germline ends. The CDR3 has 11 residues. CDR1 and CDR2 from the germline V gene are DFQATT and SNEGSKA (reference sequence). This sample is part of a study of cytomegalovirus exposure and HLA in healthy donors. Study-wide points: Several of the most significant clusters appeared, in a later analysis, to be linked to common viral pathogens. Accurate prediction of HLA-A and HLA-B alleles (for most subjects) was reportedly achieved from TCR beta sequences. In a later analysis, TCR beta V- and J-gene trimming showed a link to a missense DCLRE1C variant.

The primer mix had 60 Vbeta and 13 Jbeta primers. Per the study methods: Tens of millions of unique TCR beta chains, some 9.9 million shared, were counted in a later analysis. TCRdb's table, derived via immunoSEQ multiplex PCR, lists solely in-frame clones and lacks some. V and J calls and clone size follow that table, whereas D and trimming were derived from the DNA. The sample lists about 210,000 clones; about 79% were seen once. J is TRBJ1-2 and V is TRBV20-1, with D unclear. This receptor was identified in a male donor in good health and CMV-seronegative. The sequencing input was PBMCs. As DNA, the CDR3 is TGCAGTGCTAGAGGATGGCATGGCTACACCTTC. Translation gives CSARGWHGYTF.